Below are 15 T cell receptor beta chains sequenced from a single sample in a study of blood T cells in healthy people across ages. Using a J-beta primer mix together with a sample-barcoded 5' primer, a second PCR was run for 7 to 11 cycles. MiXCR, run by TCRdb on the 5' RACE reads, gives a single entry per CDR3 protein. The sample shows approximately 1,100,000 distinct CDR3 sequences, around 43% of them seen only once. The material sequenced was blood. These receptors were taken from a woman in her sixties or seventies in good health.

The V gene is TRBV27, the J gene TRBJ2-3; D ambiguous. The ends were cut back, 6 bases at V and 6 bases at J, with 4 bases in the middle. The CDR3 is made up of 10 amino acids. CDR1 and CDR2 (germline): MNHEY, SMNVEV (reference sequence). The CDR3 nucleotides read TGTGCCAGCAGGGAGGATACGCAGTATTTT. It encodes CASREDTQYF.

This clonotype occurred a few times. This chain links TRBV6-4 with TRBJ2-5, with D maybe TRBD2 (5 bases). The CDR3 extends over 15 amino acids. V shed 2 bases and J shed 11 bases, with 21 bases lying between them. Germline CDR1 is MRHNA and CDR2 is SNTAGT. CDR3 sequence (DNA): TGTGCCAGCAGTGACCGGAGGCTACTCTACAATGAGCAGTACTTC. Translating gives CASSDRRLLYNEQYF.

Only a few counts were recorded for this clonotype. The V gene is TRBV15, the J gene TRBJ1-5; D call uncertain. CDR1 is LNHNV, CDR2 YYDKDF, per germline (reference sequence). V was cut by 1 base and J by 3 bases, with 7 bases left in between. CDR3 length: 14 amino acids. The CDR3 protein is CATSRGRDNQPQHF. The CDR3 region has the DNA TGTGCCACCAGCAGAGGTAGAGACAATCAGCCCCAGCATTTT.

This clonotype has more than one count but fewer than ten. V and J are TRBV6-6 and TRBJ2-5; D gene uncertain. This CDR3 is 14 amino acids long. Germline V gene data show CDR1 as MNHNY and CDR2 as SVGAGI (reference sequence). V was trimmed by 6 bases and J by 3 bases, leaving 14 bases between them. The CDR3: CASRGFSPEETQYF. As DNA, the CDR3 is TGTGCCAGCAGGGGATTTTCGCCTGAAGAGACCCAGTACTTC.

In nucleotides, the CDR3 is TGTGCCAGCAGCTTTCTCTCTAGGATGGGACAAGAGACCCAGTACTTC. Translated, it gives CASSFLSRMGQETQYF. The rearrangement uses TRBV7-8 and TRBJ2-5; D gene unclear. CDR1 SGHVS and CDR2 FQNEAQ come from the germline V gene. V dropped 3 bases and J dropped 2 bases, with 16 bases sitting between them. The CDR3 is 16 amino acids.

V and J are TRBV12-5 and TRBJ1-5; D is uncertain. CDR1 is LGHNT and CDR2 is FRNRAP in the germline V gene. V gave up 7 bases and J gave up 4 bases, with 11 bases separating them. CDR3 length: 13 residues. CDR3 sequence reads: CASAVNLNQPQHF. The CDR3 bases are TGTGCTAGTGCCGTCAATTTGAATCAGCCCCAGCATTTT. The whole variable domain, remainder taken from reference TRBV12-5 and TRBJ1-5, is DARVTQTPRHKVTEMGQEVTMRCQPILGHNTVFWYRQTMMQGLELLAYFRNRAPLDDSGMPKDRFSAEMPDATLATLKIQPSEPRDSAVYFCASAVNLNQPQHFGDGTRLSIL.

J is TRBJ2-7 and V is TRBV7-3, with D tentatively TRBD1 or TRBD2 (6 bases each). This CDR3 has 15 amino acids. Germline V CDR1 and CDR2: SGHTA, FQGTGA. Trimming cost V 2 bases and J 2 bases, with 13 bases left between them. As DNA, the CDR3 is TGTGCCAGCAGCTTAGAACCGGGGGCCCCCTACGAGCAGTACTTC. Protein product: CASSLEPGAPYEQYF.

This sequence joins TRBV20-1 and TRBJ2-2; TRBD2 matches 7 bases. The trim removed 6 bases at V and 1 base at J, leaving 8 bases unmatched. This CDR3 region has 15 residues. Germline V lookup: CDR1 DFQATT, CDR2 SNEGSKA (reference sequence). CDR3 bases: TGCAGTGCGGAGGTCACGGGAGGGAACACCGGGGAGCTGTTTTTT. Its translation is CSAEVTGGNTGELFF.

This clonotype was detected only a few times. The chain has TRBV15 and TRBJ2-5; 9 nucleotides line up with TRBD1. The CDR3 covers 17 residues. In germline, CDR1 is LNHNV, CDR2 YYDKDF (reference sequence). J gave up 1 base and V 2 bases, and 8 bases lay outside the gene matches. The CDR3, as DNA: TGTGCCACCAGCAGATCCACAGGGGGCCCGATCCAAGAGACCCAGTACTTC. Translation gives CATSRSTGGPIQETQYF. The full variable domain, rest sourced from reference TRBV15 and TRBJ2-5, is DAMVIQNPRYQVTQFGKPVTLSCSQTLNHNVMYWYQQKSSQAPKLLFHYYDKDFNNEADTPDNFQSRRPNTSFCFLDIRSPGLGDTAMYLCATSRSTGGPIQETQYFGPGTRLLVL.

This clonotype has a handful of counts. The CDR3 spells CASSSGTSVGETQYF. The CDR3 DNA reads TGCGCCAGCAGCTCCGGGACTAGCGTCGGGGAGACCCAGTACTTC. The chain has TRBV5-1 and TRBJ2-5; 10 positions agree with TRBD2. Germline V lookup: CDR1 SGHRS, CDR2 YFSETQ. There are 15 residues in the CDR3. The ends lost 3 bases at V and 5 bases at J; junction bases unmatched: 7.

The chain couples TRBV20-1 to TRBJ2-5; 7 bases line up with TRBD2. The germline CDR1 and CDR2 sequences are DFQATT and SNEGSKA (reference sequence). CDR3 size: 14 residues. V trimming: 5 bases; J trimming: 4 bases; junction bases outside the gene matches: 10. The CDR3 spells CSAEVGGSPETQYF. In DNA form, the CDR3 reads TGCAGTGCTGAGGTGGGCGGGAGTCCAGAGACCCAGTACTTC.

This rearrangement joins TRBV27 to TRBJ2-6, with D possibly TRBD1 on 6 matching bases. Looked up from germline, CDR1 is MNHEY and CDR2 is SMNVEV (reference sequence). This CDR3 has 15 residues. The germline V and J ends were trimmed by 8 bases and 0 bases, with 11 bases remaining between them. The CDR3 region is CASGGAGSGANVLTF. The CDR3 DNA is TGTGCCAGCGGGGGCGCCGGCTCTGGGGCCAACGTCCTGACTTTC. Using reference TRBV27 and TRBJ2-6 for the parts outside the CDR3, the full variable domain is EAQVTQNPRYLITVTGKKLTVTCSQNMNHEYMSWYRQDPGLGLRQIYYSMNVEVTDKGDVPEGYKVSRKEKRNFPLILESPSPNQTSLYFCASGGAGSGANVLTFGAGSRLTVL.

The rearrangement joins TRBV7-9 to TRBJ2-7, with no clear D. This CDR3 comprises 12 residues. The germline CDR1 and CDR2 sequences are SEHNR and FQNEAQ (reference sequence). Trimming removed 6 bases from V and 2 bases from J, with 8 bases in between. CDR3 sequence reads: CASSWEAYEQYF. The CDR3, as DNA: TGTGCCAGCAGTTGGGAAGCCTACGAGCAGTACTTC.

The genes are TRBV20-1 and TRBJ2-1; 7 nucleotides line up with TRBD2. After removal of 0 bases from V and 2 bases from J, the junction contained 7 bases not matched to a gene. There are 16 residues in the CDR3. The germline V gene encodes CDR1 DFQATT and CDR2 SNEGSKA (reference sequence). DNA for the CDR3: TGCAGTGCTAGAGATTCGGGGGGAGCGGCCTACAATGAGCAGTTCTTC. Protein: CSARDSGGAAYNEQFF.

The rearrangement links TRBV2 to TRBJ2-4, with D perhaps TRBD1 or TRBD2 (5 bases each). The J call may be incorrect, as the DNA end agrees better with TRBJ2-5. Germline CDR1 SNHLY, CDR2 FYNNEI. This CDR3 comprises 13 residues. Here the CDR3 reads CASRGTMQETQYF. CDR3 coding DNA: TGTGCCAGCAGAGGGACGATGCAAGAGACCCAGTACTTC.